The 27 T cell receptor beta chains given below trace back to one sample, sequenced in a study of post-analysis software for immune sequencing data. These receptors have no identified antigens. Whole-study results and caveats: Five TRBV segments, including TRBV5-6, TRBV5-1 and TRBV20-1, were more frequent in patients than controls.

TCR beta libraries were prepared from cDNA with unique molecular identifiers. Using its own MiXCR run on the PCR reads, TCRdb lists one record per CDR3 protein. The sample has about 770,000 distinct CDR3 sequences, 46% seen once. The sample comprised blood. These receptors were taken from a girl aged 5-17 years with multiple sclerosis.

The rearrangement links TRBV7-8 to TRBJ2-1; D is perhaps TRBD2 (5 bases). Germline CDR1 reads SGHVS; CDR2 reads FQNEAQ. The germline V and J ends were trimmed by 0 bases and 0 bases, with 9 bases remaining between them. This CDR3 contains 16 residues. CDR3 DNA: TGTGCCAGCAGCTTAGCGGAGGCTAGCTCCTACAATGAGCAGTTCTTC. This encodes CASSLAEASSYNEQFF.

The rearrangement uses TRBV6-4 and TRBJ2-1; 10 positions agree with TRBD2. The CDR3 totals 17 residues. In germline, CDR1 is MRHNA, CDR2 SNTAGT. The trim removed 7 bases at V and 5 bases at J, leaving 14 bases unmatched. In DNA form, the CDR3 reads TGTGCCAGCACTTCGCGGCTAGCGGGAGATGAGAACAATGAGCAGTTCTTC. Amino acid sequence: CASTSRLAGDENNEQFF.

Only a few counts were recorded for this clonotype. The chain has TRBV27 and TRBJ2-1; TRBD2 might be the D (6 bases). Germline loops: CDR1 MNHEY, CDR2 SMNVEV (reference sequence). Trimming cost V 3 bases and J 2 bases, with 8 bases left between them. CDR3 length equals 14 residues. The CDR3 reads CASSFGSPYNEQFF. CDR3 in DNA: TGTGCCAGCAGTTTCGGGAGCCCCTACAATGAGCAGTTCTTC.

This clonotype appeared a few times. J is TRBJ2-3 and V is TRBV20-1; perhaps TRBD2 as D (7 bases). The CDR3 loop spans 15 amino acids. Germline CDR1 DFQATT, CDR2 SNEGSKA (reference sequence). Trimming stripped 0 bases from V and 2 bases from J, with 12 bases between. In DNA, the CDR3 is TGCAGTGCTAGAGATTACGGGGGGCCCACAGATACGCAGTATTTT. This encodes CSARDYGGPTDTQYF.

This clonotype was detected a few times. The CDR3 bases are TGTGCCAGCAGCGCCGGGGGCCCCACCTACGAGCAGTACTTC. Amino acids: CASSAGGPTYEQYF. The chain links TRBV7-9 to TRBJ2-7; D assignment may be TRBD1 or TRBD2 (6 bases each). Trimming pared 5 bases from V and 2 bases from J, leaving 13 bases between. The CDR3 extends over 14 amino acids. From germline, CDR1 is SEHNR and CDR2 FQNEAQ (reference sequence). The variable domain in full, with the rest retrieved from reference TRBV7-9 and TRBJ2-7, is DTGVSQNPRHKITKRGQNVTFRCDPISEHNRLYWYRQTLGQGPEFLTYFQNEAQLEKSRLLSDRFSAERPKGSFSTLEIQRTEQGDSAMYLCASSAGGPTYEQYFGPGTRLTVT.

The chain carries TRBV20-1 and TRBJ2-7; D unclear. Trimming took 6 bases from V and 4 from J, leaving 7 bases between them. CDR3 length: 10 residues. Germline V gene sequence: CDR1 DFQATT, CDR2 SNEGSKA (reference sequence). The CDR3 DNA follows: TGCAGTGCCGCCCCGTACGAGCAGTACTTC. Translation: CSAAPYEQYF.

This clonotype was counted only a few times. This rearrangement joins TRBV20-1 to TRBJ2-2; D possibly matches TRBD1 or TRBD2 (5 bases each). Germline V lookup: CDR1 DFQATT, CDR2 SNEGSKA (reference sequence). Trimming cost V 3 bases and J 5 bases, with 10 bases left between them. The CDR3 has 13 amino acids. The CDR3 sequence is CSARAGATGELFF. The CDR3 DNA reads TGCAGTGCTAGGGCCGGGGCAACCGGGGAGCTGTTTTTT.

The rearrangement joins TRBV20-1 to TRBJ2-3; unclear D gene. The CDR3 covers 14 residues. The V and J ends lost 2 bases and 0 bases respectively, with 9 bases between them. Looked up from germline, CDR1 is DFQATT and CDR2 is SNEGSKA (reference sequence). CDR3 bases: TGCAGTGCTAGAAACAGAACCAGCACAGATACGCAGTATTTT. Translation: CSARNRTSTDTQYF.

The chain uses TRBV20-1 and TRBJ2-7; 8 bases map to TRBD2. The CDR3 has 13 residues. Germline V lookup: CDR1 DFQATT, CDR2 SNEGSKA (reference sequence). The V gene end was trimmed by 6 bases and the J gene end by 2 bases; junction bases not matched to a gene: 6. The CDR3 DNA reads TGCAGTGCACATAGCGGGAAACCCTACGAGCAGTACTTC. Translation: CSAHSGKPYEQYF.

This clonotype occurred a few times. The rearrangement uses TRBV9 and TRBJ2-1, with D unclear. The CDR3 is made up of 14 amino acids. V was shortened by 4 bases and J by 6 bases, with 14 bases between the two germline ends. Germline loops: CDR1 SGDLS, CDR2 YYNGEE. The CDR3 reads CASSPRDPSNEQFF. CDR3 nucleotide sequence: TGTGCCAGCAGCCCAAGAGACCCGTCCAATGAGCAGTTCTTC. Full variable domain (outside the CDR3, taken from reference TRBV9 and TRBJ2-1): DSGVTQTPKHLITATGQRVTLRCSPRSGDLSVYWYQQSLDQGLQFLIQYYNGEERAKGNILERFSAQQFPDLHSELNLSSLELGDSALYFCASSPRDPSNEQFFGPGTRLTVL.

The chain is built from TRBV7-9 and TRBJ2-5; D is uncertain. The J call is uncertain, as TRBJ2-7 better fits the DNA end. CDR3 length: 12 residues. The V gene's germline CDR1 is SEHNR and CDR2 FQNEAQ (reference sequence). The CDR3 region is CASSPMGFEQYF. The CDR3 DNA sequence: TGTGCCAGCAGCCCAATGGGGTTCGAGCAGTACTTC.

This clonotype was detected only a few times. The gene calls are TRBV5-1 and TRBJ1-5; weak D call: TRBD1 (5 bases). The CDR3 length is 15 residues. V gave up 0 bases and J gave up 3 bases, with 10 bases separating them. Germline assignment: CDR1 SGHRS and CDR2 YFSETQ. The CDR3 protein is CASSLAGTHNQPQHF. The CDR3 region has the DNA TGCGCCAGCAGCTTGGCCGGGACTCACAATCAGCCCCAGCATTTT. Supplemented by reference TRBV5-1 and TRBJ1-5, the full variable domain reads KAGVTQTPRYLIKTRGQQVTLSCSPISGHRSVSWYQQTPGQGLQFLFEYFSETQRNKGNFPGRFSGRQFSNSRSEMNVSTLELGDSALYLCASSLAGTHNQPQHFGDGTRLSIL.

The CDR3 bases are TGTGCCATCAGTGAGTCGAGACTAGCGGGGATAAATGAGCAGTTCTTC. Translation gives CAISESRLAGINEQFF. The chain couples TRBV10-3 to TRBJ2-1; 11 positions match TRBD2. CDR1 is ENHRY and CDR2 is SYGVKD in the germline V gene. CDR3 length equals 16 residues. The J segment lost 7 bases and the V segment lost 0 bases, leaving 5 bases of the junction unmatched.

The V and J genes are TRBV6-6 and TRBJ2-2, with 9 bases fitting TRBD2. The CDR3 runs to 16 residues. Germline lookup yields CDR1 MNHNY and CDR2 SVGAGI (reference sequence). The V and J ends lost 10 bases and 7 bases, in that order; junction bases with no gene match: 16. CDR3 in amino acids: CAIPRGSGSIGGELFF. In nucleotides, the CDR3 is TGTGCCATTCCCCGGGGTAGCGGGAGTATAGGCGGGGAGCTGTTTTTT.

This chain joins TRBV20-1 and TRBJ2-3; 9 positions agree with TRBD2. This CDR3 comprises 15 residues. With 6 bases clipped from V and 3 bases from J, the junction kept 10 bases outside the gene matches. CDR1 DFQATT and CDR2 SNEGSKA come from the germline V gene (reference sequence). CDR3 residues: CSAVPLSGRTDTQYF. The DNA of the CDR3 is TGCAGTGCCGTTCCGCTAAGCGGGAGGACAGATACGCAGTATTTT.

V is TRBV5-1 and J is TRBJ2-6; D not certain. The CDR3 is 17 residues long. Germline V CDR1 and CDR2: SGHRS, YFSETQ. V shed 3 bases and J shed 0 bases, with 13 bases lying between them. The CDR3 DNA reads as TGCGCCAGCAGCTCTGGCCTTAAAGGCTCTGGGGCCAACGTCCTGACTTTC. Translation gives CASSSGLKGSGANVLTF.

The gene calls are TRBV11-3 and TRBJ2-1, with D possibly being TRBD1 or TRBD2 (5 bases each). The germline V and J ends were trimmed by 0 bases and 7 bases, with 16 bases remaining between them. Germline values: CDR1 SGHNT, CDR2 YENEEA. CDR3 length equals 16 residues. For the CDR3, the DNA is TGTGCCAGCAGCTTAGATTGGGGGACCCAAAGGAATGAGCAGTTCTTC. Its protein product is CASSLDWGTQRNEQFF.

The chain has TRBV24-1 and TRBJ2-1; D tentatively fits TRBD1 or TRBD2 (6 bases each). The V and J ends lost 5 bases and 9 bases respectively, with 10 bases between them. The CDR3 runs to 12 residues. CDR1 KGHDR and CDR2 SFDVKD come from the germline V gene. CDR3 region: CATSGGAREQFF. The CDR3 DNA is TGTGCCACCAGTGGGGGGGCGCGTGAGCAGTTCTTC.

CDR3 sequence reads: CASSPSGAGVLYEQYF. The CDR3, as DNA: TGTGCCAGCAGTCCCTCGGGAGCGGGTGTTCTGTACGAGCAGTACTTC. J is TRBJ2-7 and V is TRBV12-3 or TRBV12-4, with D possibly being TRBD2 (6 bases). The CDR3 totals 16 residues. The V end lost 5 bases, the J end lost 4 bases, and 21 bases lay between the germline ends.

V is TRBV20-1 and J is TRBJ1-2; D gene uncertain. V was clipped by 5 bases and J by 8 bases, with 18 bases between them. This CDR3 contains 13 residues. The germline CDR1 and CDR2 sequences are DFQATT and SNEGSKA (reference sequence). The CDR3 reads CSAVGSLMGGYTF. CDR3 coding DNA: TGCAGTGCTGTGGGGAGTCTCATGGGGGGCTACACCTTC.

This chain links TRBV12-3 or TRBV12-4 with TRBJ2-1, with 16 bases that match TRBD2. This CDR3 region has 16 residues. The V segment lost 6 bases and the J segment 10 bases; nucleotides outside the gene matches: 9. The CDR3 DNA follows: TGTGCCAGCAGCCCCGGGACTAGCGGGAGGGTCGCCGAGCAGTTCTTC. Amino acids: CASSPGTSGRVAEQFF.

This chain links TRBV19 with TRBJ2-7; 8 bases match TRBD2. CDR1 and CDR2 from the germline V gene are LNHDA and SQIVND (reference sequence). The CDR3 covers 15 residues. V trimming: 5 bases; J trimming: 5 bases; junction bases outside the gene matches: 11. The CDR3 protein is CASSPRREDPHEQYF. The DNA for the CDR3 is TGTGCCAGTAGTCCCCGGCGGGAGGACCCCCACGAGCAGTACTTC.

As regards this clonotype: The germline gene is not matched at one end of the junction; a read error may be the cause. V is TRBV2 and J is TRBJ2-5, with 8 nucleotides matching TRBD1. This CDR3 is built from 15 residues. Germline loops: CDR1 SNHLY, CDR2 FYNNEI. CDR3 loop: CASSSPTGGRETQYF. CDR3 DNA: TGTGCCAGCTCCAGTCCAACAGGGGGACGGGAGACCCAATACTTC.

The chain recombines TRBV3-1 with TRBJ1-1; D gene ambiguous. Germline CDR1 is LGHDT and CDR2 is YNNKEL (reference sequence). CDR3 length: 14 residues. The germline V and J ends were trimmed by 2 bases and 1 base, with 8 bases remaining between them. The CDR3 coding sequence is TGTGCCAGCAGCCAAACGGCAGGGAACACTGAAGCTTTCTTT. Encoded protein: CASSQTAGNTEAFF.

This chain links TRBV10-2 with TRBJ2-1; 10 bases align to TRBD2. Germline V gene data show CDR1 as WSHSY and CDR2 as SAAADI. This CDR3 region has 17 residues. The junction had 12 bases not matched to a gene; V was cut back by 10 bases and J by 0 bases. CDR3 protein: CATRAGGPGSSYNEQFF. CDR3 in DNA: TGCGCCACCAGAGCGGGAGGGCCCGGAAGCTCCTACAATGAGCAGTTCTTC.

This clonotype has a handful of counts. The DNA is left out, because the CDR3 cannot be placed on it with certainty; the CDR3 is given as TCRdb lists it. The CDR3 spells CASSYFGPGPMEAFF. The chain combines TRBV6-5 with TRBJ1-1; the D call in the table, TRBD1, was not verified against the DNA. The V gene's germline CDR1 is MNHEY and CDR2 SVGAGI. The CDR3 region is 15 residues in length, termini included.

There are a few counts of this clonotype. The CDR3, as DNA: TGCGCCAGCAGCTTGGAAGGGGAGGTCCACAATGAGCAGTTCTTC. Translating gives CASSLEGEVHNEQFF. The V call is TRBV5-1, the J call TRBJ2-1, with D maybe TRBD2 (6 bases). The CDR3 totals 15 residues. CDR1 and CDR2 from the germline V gene are SGHRS and YFSETQ. Trimming left V 0 bases short and J 5 bases short, with 12 bases between.